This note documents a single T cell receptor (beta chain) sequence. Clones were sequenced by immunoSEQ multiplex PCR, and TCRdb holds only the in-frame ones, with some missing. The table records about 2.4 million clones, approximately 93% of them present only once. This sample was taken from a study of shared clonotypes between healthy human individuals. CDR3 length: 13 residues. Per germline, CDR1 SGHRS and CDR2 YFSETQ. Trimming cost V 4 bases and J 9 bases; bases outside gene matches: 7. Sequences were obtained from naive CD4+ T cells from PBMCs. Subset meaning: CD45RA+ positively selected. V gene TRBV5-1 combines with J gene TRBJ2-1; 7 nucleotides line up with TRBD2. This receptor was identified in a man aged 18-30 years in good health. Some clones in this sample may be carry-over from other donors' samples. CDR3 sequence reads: CASSPGRETEQFF. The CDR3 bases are TGCGCCAGCAGCCCGGGGAGGGAAACTGAGCAGTTCTTC. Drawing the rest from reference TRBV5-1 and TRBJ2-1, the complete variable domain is KAGVTQTPRYLIKTRGQQVTLSCSPISGHRSVSWYQQTPGQGLQFLFEYFSETQRNKGNFPGRFSGRQFSNSRSEMNVSTLELGDSALYLCASSPGRETEQFFGPGTRLTVL.